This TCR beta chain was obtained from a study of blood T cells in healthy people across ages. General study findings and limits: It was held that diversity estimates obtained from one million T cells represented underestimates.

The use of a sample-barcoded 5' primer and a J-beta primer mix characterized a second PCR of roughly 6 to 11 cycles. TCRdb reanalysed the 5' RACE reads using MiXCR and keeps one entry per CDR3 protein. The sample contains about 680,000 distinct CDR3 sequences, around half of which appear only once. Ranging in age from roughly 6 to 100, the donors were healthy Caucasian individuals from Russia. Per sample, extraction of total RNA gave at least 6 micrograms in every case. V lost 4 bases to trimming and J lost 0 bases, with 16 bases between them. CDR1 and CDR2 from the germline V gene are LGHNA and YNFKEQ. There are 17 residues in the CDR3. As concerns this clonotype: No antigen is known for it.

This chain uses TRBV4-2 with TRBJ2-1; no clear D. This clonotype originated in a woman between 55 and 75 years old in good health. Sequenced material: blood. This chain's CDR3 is CASSPEKKTSSYNEQFF. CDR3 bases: TGTGCCAGCAGCCCAGAAAAAAAAACGAGCTCCTACAATGAGCAGTTCTTC.